This T cell receptor (beta chain) was identified during a study of T-cell memory formation after mild COVID-19. Turning to the study itself: Clusters of TCRs were largely donor specific.

Study-wide results and limits: CD4/CD8 balance held among clones contracting day 15 to 85, and later expanders leaned CD4+. Mainly CM and EM harbored the contracting CD4+ clones; mainly EMRA harbored the CD8+ ones.

About this clonotype: What it binds is unknown.

Unmatched junction bases numbered 8, after V lost 4 bases and J lost 6 bases. From germline, CDR1 is DFQATT and CDR2 SNEGSKA (reference sequence). The CDR3 has 14 amino acids. 5'RACE primed at constant segments yielded TCR alpha and TCR beta cDNA libraries bearing sample barcodes and UMIs. TCRdb re-analysed the 5' RACE reads in MiXCR, keeping a single row per CDR3 protein. The sample yields about 140,000 distinct CDR3 sequences, around 15% seen once. V is TRBV20-1 and J is TRBJ2-1, with 8 positions matching TRBD2. What was sequenced was PBMCs or a T cell subset sorted from them (not recorded which). This TCR came from an adult woman who had mild COVID-19 (a few samples of this study predate the infection). Cell type and time point are not known. CDR3 coding DNA: TGCAGTGCTACAACTAGCGGAAGCACCAATGAGCAGTTCTTC. It specifies CSATTSGSTNEQFF.